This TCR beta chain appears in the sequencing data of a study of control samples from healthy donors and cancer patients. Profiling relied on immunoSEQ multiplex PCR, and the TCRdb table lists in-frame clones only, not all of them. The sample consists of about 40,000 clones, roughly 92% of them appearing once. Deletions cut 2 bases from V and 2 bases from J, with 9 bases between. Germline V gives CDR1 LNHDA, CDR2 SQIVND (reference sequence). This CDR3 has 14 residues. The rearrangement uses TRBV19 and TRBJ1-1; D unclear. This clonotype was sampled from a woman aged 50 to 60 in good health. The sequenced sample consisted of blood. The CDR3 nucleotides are TGTGCCAGTAGTATAACGAGGGTTAACACTGAAGCTTTCTTT. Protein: CASSITRVNTEAFF.